Given below is one T cell receptor (beta chain) in context. The CDR3 extends over 14 amino acids. In germline, CDR1 is SGHTA, CDR2 FQGTGA. V was clipped by 2 bases and J by 8 bases, with 13 bases between them. The data derive from a study of blood T cell repertoires in COVID-19. Study overall: The cDNA or gDNA used as material had been derived from T cells, B-cell-depleted T cells, or PBMCs.

Per the original data handling: Reference gene primer amplification gave estimated nucleated cell counts. Assay: immunoSEQ multiplex PCR; the TCRdb copy retains only in-frame clones and omits some. The D gene and trimming were derived from the DNA, and the V and J assignments and clone size from that table. Among tens of thousands of clones listed, about 90% were seen once. The genes are TRBV7-3 and TRBJ2-1, with D possibly TRBD2 on 6 matching bases. The sample taken for sequencing was peripheral blood. The TCR originated in a human donor with active COVID-19. The donor label of this sample is uncertain. The CDR3, as DNA: TGTGCCAGCAGCTTAGGACCACTAGCCTATGAGCAGTTCTTC. Its translation: CASSLGPLAYEQFF.